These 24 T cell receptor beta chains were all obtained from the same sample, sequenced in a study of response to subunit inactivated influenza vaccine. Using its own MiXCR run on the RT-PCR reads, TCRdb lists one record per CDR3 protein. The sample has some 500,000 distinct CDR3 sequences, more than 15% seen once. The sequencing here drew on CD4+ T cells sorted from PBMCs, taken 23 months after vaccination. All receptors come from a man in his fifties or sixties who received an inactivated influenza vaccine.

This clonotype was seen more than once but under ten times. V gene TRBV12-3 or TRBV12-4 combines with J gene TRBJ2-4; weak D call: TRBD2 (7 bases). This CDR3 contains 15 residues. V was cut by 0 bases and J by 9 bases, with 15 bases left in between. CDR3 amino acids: CASSLAGGGLFIQYF. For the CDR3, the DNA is TGTGCCAGCAGTTTAGCGGGGGGGGGCTTATTCATTCAGTACTTC.

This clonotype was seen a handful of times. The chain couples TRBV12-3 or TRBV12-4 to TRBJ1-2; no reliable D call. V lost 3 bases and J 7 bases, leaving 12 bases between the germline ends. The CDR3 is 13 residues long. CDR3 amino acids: CASSFSVSAGYTF. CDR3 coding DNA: TGTGCCAGCAGTTTCAGCGTATCGGCTGGCTACACCTTC.

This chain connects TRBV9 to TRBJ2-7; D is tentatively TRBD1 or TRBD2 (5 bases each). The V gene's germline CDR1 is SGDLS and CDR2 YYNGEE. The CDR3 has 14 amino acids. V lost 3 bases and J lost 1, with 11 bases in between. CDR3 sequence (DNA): TGTGCCAGCAGCGCTTCCGGGACGTCCTACGAGCAGTACTTC. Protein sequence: CASSASGTSYEQYF.

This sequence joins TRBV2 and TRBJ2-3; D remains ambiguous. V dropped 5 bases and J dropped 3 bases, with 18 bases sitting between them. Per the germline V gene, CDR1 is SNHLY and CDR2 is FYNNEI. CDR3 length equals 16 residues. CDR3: CASSNTPPFATDTQYF. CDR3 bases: TGTGCCAGCAGTAACACTCCCCCCTTTGCGACAGATACGCAGTATTTT.

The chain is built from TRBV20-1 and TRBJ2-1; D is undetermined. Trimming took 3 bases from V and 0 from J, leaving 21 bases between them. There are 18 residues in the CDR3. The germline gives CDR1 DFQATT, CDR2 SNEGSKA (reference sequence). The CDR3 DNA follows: TGCAGTGCTAGTCCGTTATCCTCCCAGAGGCGCTCCTACAATGAGCAGTTCTTC. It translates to CSASPLSSQRRSYNEQFF.

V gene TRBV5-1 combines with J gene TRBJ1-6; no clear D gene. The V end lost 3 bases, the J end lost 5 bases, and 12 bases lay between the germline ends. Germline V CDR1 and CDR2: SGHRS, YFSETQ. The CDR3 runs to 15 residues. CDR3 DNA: TGCGCCAGCAGCTACCAGGACGGAAATAATTCACCCCTCCACTTT. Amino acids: CASSYQDGNNSPLHF.

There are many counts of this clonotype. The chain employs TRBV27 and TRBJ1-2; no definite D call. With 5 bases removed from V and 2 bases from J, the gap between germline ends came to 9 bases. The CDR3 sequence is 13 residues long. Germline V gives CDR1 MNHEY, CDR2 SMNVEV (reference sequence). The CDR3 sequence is CASSRDGNYGYTF. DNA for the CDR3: TGTGCCAGCAGTCGAGACGGCAACTATGGCTACACCTTC.

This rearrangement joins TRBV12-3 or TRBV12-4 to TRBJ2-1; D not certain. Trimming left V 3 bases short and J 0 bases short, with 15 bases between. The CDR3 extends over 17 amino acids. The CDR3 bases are TGTGCCAGCAGTTTTTCGTTAGGCGGAGCCTCCTACAATGAGCAGTTCTTC. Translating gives CASSFSLGGASYNEQFF.

The CDR3 sequence is CASSRGMDTQYF. The CDR3 coding sequence is TGTGCCAGTAGTCGGGGGATGGATACGCAGTATTTT. The chain couples TRBV19 to TRBJ2-3; maybe TRBD2 (6 bases). V dropped 5 bases and J dropped 6 bases, with 9 bases sitting between them. CDR1 is LNHDA and CDR2 is SQIVND in the germline V gene (reference sequence). The CDR3 loop spans 12 amino acids.

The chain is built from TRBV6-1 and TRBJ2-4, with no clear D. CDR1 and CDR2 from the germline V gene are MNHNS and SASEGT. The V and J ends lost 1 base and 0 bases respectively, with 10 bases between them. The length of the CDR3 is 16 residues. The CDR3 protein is CASSEGLGIAKNIQYF. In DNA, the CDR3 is TGTGCCAGCAGTGAAGGGCTAGGAATAGCCAAAAACATTCAGTACTTC.

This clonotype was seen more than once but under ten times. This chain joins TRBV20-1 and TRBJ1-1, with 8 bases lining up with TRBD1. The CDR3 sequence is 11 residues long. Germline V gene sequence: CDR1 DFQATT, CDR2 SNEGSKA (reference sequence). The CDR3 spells CRQGEATEAFF. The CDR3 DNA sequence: TGCAGACAGGGGGAAGCCACTGAAGCTTTCTTT.

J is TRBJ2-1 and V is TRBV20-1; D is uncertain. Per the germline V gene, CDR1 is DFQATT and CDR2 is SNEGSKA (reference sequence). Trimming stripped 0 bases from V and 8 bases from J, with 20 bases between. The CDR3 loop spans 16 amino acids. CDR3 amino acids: CSARDSPNKYSHEQFF. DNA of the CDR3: TGCAGTGCTAGAGACTCACCGAACAAATACTCCCATGAGCAGTTCTTC.

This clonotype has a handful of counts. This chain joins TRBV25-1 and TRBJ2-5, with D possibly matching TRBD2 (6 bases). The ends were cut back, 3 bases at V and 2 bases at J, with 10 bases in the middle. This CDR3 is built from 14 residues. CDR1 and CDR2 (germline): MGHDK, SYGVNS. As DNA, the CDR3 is TGTGCCAGCAGTGAGCCGGGAGCACAAGAGACCCAGTACTTC. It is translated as CASSEPGAQETQYF. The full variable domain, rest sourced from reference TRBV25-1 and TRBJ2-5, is EADIYQTPRYLVIGTGKKITLECSQTMGHDKMYWYQQDPGMELHLIHYSYGVNSTEKGDLSSESTVSRIRTEHFPLTLESARPSHTSQYLCASSEPGAQETQYFGPGTRLLVL.

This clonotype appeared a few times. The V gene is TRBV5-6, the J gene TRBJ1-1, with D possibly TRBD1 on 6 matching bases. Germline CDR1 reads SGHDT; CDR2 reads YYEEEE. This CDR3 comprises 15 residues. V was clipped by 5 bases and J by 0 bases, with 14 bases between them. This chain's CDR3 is CASRGPEGVNTEAFF. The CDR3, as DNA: TGTGCCAGCAGAGGGCCCGAGGGGGTGAACACTGAAGCTTTCTTT. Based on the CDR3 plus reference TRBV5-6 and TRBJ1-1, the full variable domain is DAGVTQSPTHLIKTRGQQVTLRCSPKSGHDTVSWYQQALGQGPQFIFQYYEEEERQRGNFPDRFSGHQFPNYSSELNVNALLLGDSALYLCASRGPEGVNTEAFFGQGTRLTVV.

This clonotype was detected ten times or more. CDR3 sequence: CASSLIQGENIQYF. The CDR3 bases are TGTGCCAGCAGCTTAATACAGGGGGAAAACATTCAGTACTTC. The chain couples TRBV7-6 to TRBJ2-4, with 8 bases lining up with TRBD1. CDR1 SGHVS and CDR2 FNYEAQ come from the germline V gene. Germline trimming cut 2 bases from V and 5 bases from J; bases unmatched to any gene: 2. This CDR3 contains 14 residues.

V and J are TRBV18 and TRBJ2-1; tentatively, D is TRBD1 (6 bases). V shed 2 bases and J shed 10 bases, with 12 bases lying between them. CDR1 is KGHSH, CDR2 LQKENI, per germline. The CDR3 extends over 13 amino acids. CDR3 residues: CASSPGQQGEQFF. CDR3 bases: TGTGCCAGCTCACCAGGACAACAGGGCGAGCAGTTCTTC.

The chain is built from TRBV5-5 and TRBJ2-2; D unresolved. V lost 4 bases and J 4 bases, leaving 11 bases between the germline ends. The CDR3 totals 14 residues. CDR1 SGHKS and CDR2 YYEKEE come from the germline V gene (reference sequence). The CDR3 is CASSPGFLTGELFF. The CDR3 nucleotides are TGTGCCAGCAGCCCTGGGTTCCTCACCGGGGAGCTGTTTTTT.

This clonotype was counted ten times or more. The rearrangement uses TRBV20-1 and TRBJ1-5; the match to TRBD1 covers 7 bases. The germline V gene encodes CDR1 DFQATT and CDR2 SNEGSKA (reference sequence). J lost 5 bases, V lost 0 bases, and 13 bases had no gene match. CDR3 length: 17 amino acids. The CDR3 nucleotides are TGCAGTGCTAGAGATCGGACAGGTTCTGCCTCTGATCAGCCCCAGCATTTT. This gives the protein CSARDRTGSASDQPQHF.

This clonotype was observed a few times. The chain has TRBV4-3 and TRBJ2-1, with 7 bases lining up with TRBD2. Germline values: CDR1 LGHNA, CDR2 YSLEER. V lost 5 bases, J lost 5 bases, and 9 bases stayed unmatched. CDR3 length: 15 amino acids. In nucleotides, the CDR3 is TGCGCCAGCAGCGCGTCGGGAGGTCGAAACAATGAGCAGTTCTTC. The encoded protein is CASSASGGRNNEQFF.

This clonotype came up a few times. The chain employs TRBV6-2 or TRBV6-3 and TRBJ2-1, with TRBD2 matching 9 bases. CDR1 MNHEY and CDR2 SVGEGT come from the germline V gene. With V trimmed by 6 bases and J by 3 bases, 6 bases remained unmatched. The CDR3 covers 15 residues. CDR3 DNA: TGTGCCAGCAGACTTAGCGGGAGTTACTACAATGAGCAGTTCTTC. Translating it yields CASRLSGSYYNEQFF.

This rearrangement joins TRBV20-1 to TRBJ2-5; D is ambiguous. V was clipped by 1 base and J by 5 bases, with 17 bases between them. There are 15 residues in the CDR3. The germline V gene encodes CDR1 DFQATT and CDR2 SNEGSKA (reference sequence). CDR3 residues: CSARVSFDPAETQYF. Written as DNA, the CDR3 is TGCAGTGCTAGAGTTAGTTTTGACCCAGCGGAGACCCAGTACTTC.

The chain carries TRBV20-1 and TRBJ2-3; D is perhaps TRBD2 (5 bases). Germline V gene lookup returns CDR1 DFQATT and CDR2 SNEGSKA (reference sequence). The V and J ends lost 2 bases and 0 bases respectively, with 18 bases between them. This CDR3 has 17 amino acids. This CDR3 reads CSARLAALAASTDTQYF. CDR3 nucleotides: TGCAGTGCTAGACTAGCCGCGTTGGCGGCAAGCACAGATACGCAGTATTTT.

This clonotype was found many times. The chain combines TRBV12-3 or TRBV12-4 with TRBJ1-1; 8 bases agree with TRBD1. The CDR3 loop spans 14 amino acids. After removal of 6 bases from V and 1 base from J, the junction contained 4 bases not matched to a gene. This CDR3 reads CASSLGQGNTEAFF. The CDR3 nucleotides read TGTGCCAGCAGCCTTGGACAGGGGAACACTGAAGCTTTCTTT.

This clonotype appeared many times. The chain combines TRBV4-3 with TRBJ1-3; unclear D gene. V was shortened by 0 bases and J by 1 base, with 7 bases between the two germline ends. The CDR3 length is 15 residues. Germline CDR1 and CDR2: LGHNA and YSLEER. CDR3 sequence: CASSQEAASGNTIYF. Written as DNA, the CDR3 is TGCGCCAGCAGCCAAGAGGCGGCGTCTGGAAACACCATATATTTT.